The TCR beta chain described here comes from a study of blood T cell repertoires in COVID-19. Study details: Specimens from acute and convalescent COVID-19 originated in the United States, Italy and Spain. T cells, B-cell-depleted T cells, or PBMCs supplied cDNA or gDNA.

Original processing notes: Quantification of nucleated cells was approximated via reference gene primer amplification. Assay used: immunoSEQ multiplex PCR; TCRdb lists only in-frame clones, some missing. The D gene and trimming were derived from the DNA, and the V and J assignments and clone size from that table. Of more than 150,000 clones in the sample, approximately 80% were seen once. V was clipped by 6 bases and J by 3 bases; unmatched bases: 12. The CDR3 runs 16 residues. CDR1 is SGHTA, CDR2 FQGNSA, per germline. The chain couples TRBV7-2 to TRBJ2-7; 9 bases are a match to TRBD2. Sequenced sample: peripheral blood. This clonotype was sampled from a woman of 80 years or more with acute or convalescent COVID-19. The CDR3 coding sequence is TGTGCCAGCAGATCACCGGGTAGCGGGAGCGTCTACGAGCAGTACTTC. Amino acids: CASRSPGSGSVYEQYF.